The 13 T cell receptor beta chains in this list originate from one sample, sequenced in a study of T cells expressing NK-cell markers. After re-calling the 5' RACE reads, TCRdb lists one entry per CDR3 protein, DNA absent. This sample's table reports nearly 8,000 distinct CDR3 sequences. The sample consisted of blood T cells: a sorted CD56 or NKG2C T cell subset, CD4+ or CD8+ T cells, or bulk PBMC T cells (not recorded which). The source of these receptors is a man aged 18 to 29 in good health.

The chain joins TRBV5-4 to TRBJ2-5; TCRdb's assignment of TRBD2 cannot be checked, as there is no DNA. The length of the CDR3 is 15 residues. Germline assignment: CDR1 SGHNT and CDR2 YYREEE (reference sequence). This CDR3 reads CASSFSGSGQETQYF.

The genes are TRBV5-4 and TRBJ1-2; no DNA is available, so the TRBD1 call from TCRdb remains unchecked. Germline V gene lookup returns CDR1 SGHNT and CDR2 YYREEE (reference sequence). The CDR3 has 15 residues. CDR3 region: CASSVSRQGVDGYTF.

This rearrangement joins TRBV27 to TRBJ2-2. Per germline, CDR1 MNHEY and CDR2 SMNVEV (reference sequence). The CDR3 covers 11 residues. CDR3 sequence reads: CASRYDRELFF.

In terms of frequency, this clonotype is medium-sized. The V and J genes are TRBV20-1 and TRBJ2-2; TCRdb calls TRBD2, which cannot be checked without DNA. Germline V gives CDR1 DFQATT, CDR2 SNEGSKA (reference sequence). The CDR3 covers 15 residues. Here the CDR3 reads CSATGLAGTGGELFF.

This clonotype is medium-sized by frequency. The chain is built from TRBV14 and TRBJ2-7; with no DNA, the TCRdb D assignment of TRBD1 cannot be verified. The CDR3 contains 15 residues. Germline V gene data show CDR1 as SGHDN and CDR2 as FVKESK. CDR3 region: CASSQSDNNNYEQYF. Based on the CDR3 plus reference TRBV14 and TRBJ2-7, the full variable domain is EAGVTQFPSHSVIEKGQTVTLRCDPISGHDNLYWYRRVMGKEIKFLLHFVKESKQDESGMPNNRFLAERTGGTYSTLKVQPAELEDSGVYFCASSQSDNNNYEQYFGPGTRLTVT.

This chain joins TRBV12-3 or TRBV12-4 and TRBJ1-5; TCRdb selects TRBD1, and the lack of DNA leaves this call unchecked. The CDR3 sequence is 15 residues long. The CDR3 sequence: CASSLIWGHNQPQHF.

V gene TRBV6-5 combines with J gene TRBJ2-3; the TCRdb call, TRBD2, lacks DNA for checking. Per germline, CDR1 MNHEY and CDR2 SVGAGI. CDR3 length: 12 amino acids. The CDR3 protein is CASRLTSGKQYF.

The chain is built from TRBV20-1 and TRBJ1-3. Germline CDR1 is DFQATT and CDR2 is SNEGSKA (reference sequence). The length of the CDR3 is 14 residues. The CDR3: CSARPGNTGNTIYF.

This clonotype is classed as medium-sized by frequency. The chain links TRBV29-1 to TRBJ2-7. From germline, CDR1 is SQVTM and CDR2 ANQGSEA. The CDR3 covers 13 residues. CDR3 loop: CSVGWGRSYEQYF.

This chain connects TRBV7-9 to TRBJ2-1; TCRdb's assignment of TRBD2 cannot be checked, as there is no DNA. From germline, CDR1 is SEHNR and CDR2 FQNEAQ (reference sequence). The CDR3 spans 17 residues. This CDR3 reads CASSLRPASGIYNEQFF. The whole variable domain, remainder taken from reference TRBV7-9 and TRBJ2-1, is DTGVSQNPRHKITKRGQNVTFRCDPISEHNRLYWYRQTLGQGPEFLTYFQNEAQLEKSRLLSDRFSAERPKGSFSTLEIQRTEQGDSAMYLCASSLRPASGIYNEQFFGPGTRLTVL.

This clonotype registers medium-sized by frequency. The chain is built from TRBV7-2 and TRBJ2-2. The CDR3 has 14 amino acids. Germline V gene lookup returns CDR1 SGHTA and CDR2 FQGNSA. The CDR3 loop is CASSSALPSGELFF.

This clonotype is deemed medium-sized by its frequency. V gene TRBV6-2 or TRBV6-3 combines with J gene TRBJ2-1; TCRdb lists TRBD2, though no DNA is available to test this call. The CDR3 loop spans 16 amino acids. Germline CDR1 MNHEY, CDR2 SVGEGT. The CDR3: CASSYITAGGGYEQFF.

Frequency places this clonotype as medium-sized. V is TRBV14 and J is TRBJ2-1; TCRdb's assignment of TRBD1 cannot be checked, as there is no DNA. This CDR3 contains 18 residues. Germline CDR1 and CDR2: SGHDN and FVKESK. The CDR3 reads CASSQGRESPLLYNEQFF.